A single count supports the clone carrying this TCR beta chain. CDR1 is MNHEY, CDR2 SVGEGT, per germline. The CDR3 loop spans 18 amino acids. J lost 3 bases, V lost 5 bases, and 10 bases had no gene match. Per the study methods: The assay estimated nucleated cells by amplifying reference gene primers. The table came from immunoSEQ multiplex PCR; TCRdb's copy has only in-frame clones and leaves some out. The V and J calls and clone size come from that table; D and trimming were worked out from the DNA. The sample has over 200,000 clones, roughly 80% seen once; the top ten hold around 5%. The sample is drawn from a study of blood T cell repertoires in COVID-19.

Sequencing was done on a sample of peripheral blood. This clonotype originated in a human donor in a cohort sampled during active COVID-19. The V call is TRBV6-2 or TRBV6-3, the J call TRBJ2-3, with 14 bases identical to TRBD2. CDR3 coding DNA: TGTGCCAGCAGTAGGAATCCCGGGACTAGCGGGAGTACAGATACGCAGTATTTT. This gives the protein CASSRNPGTSGSTDTQYF.